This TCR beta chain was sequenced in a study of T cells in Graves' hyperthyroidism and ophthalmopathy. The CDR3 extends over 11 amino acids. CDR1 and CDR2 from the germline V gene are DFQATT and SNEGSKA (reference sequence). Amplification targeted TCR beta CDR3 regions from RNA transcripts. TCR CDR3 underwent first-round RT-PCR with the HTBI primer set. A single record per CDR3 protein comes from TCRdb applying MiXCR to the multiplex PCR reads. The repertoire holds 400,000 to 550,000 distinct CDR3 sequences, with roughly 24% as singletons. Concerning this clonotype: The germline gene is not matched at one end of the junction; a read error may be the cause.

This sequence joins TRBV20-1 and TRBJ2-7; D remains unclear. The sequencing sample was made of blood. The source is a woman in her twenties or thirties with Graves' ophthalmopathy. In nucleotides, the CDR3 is TGCAGTGCTTCATGGGGTAACGAGCAGTGCTTC. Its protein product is CSASWGNEQCF.